Shown below are 9 T cell receptor beta chains from a single sample sequenced in a study of ipilimumab plus nivolumab after autologous stem cell transplantation. The table came from immunoSEQ multiplex PCR; TCRdb's copy has only in-frame clones and leaves some out. The sample lists 10,000 to 15,000 clones, around 63% occurring once. Sequences were derived from PBMCs, sampled in a trial of ipilimumab plus nivolumab as post-transplant consolidation. The receptors stem from a male donor with diffuse large B-cell lymphoma.

The CDR3 loop reads CASSPWTKGEQYF. CDR3 bases: TGTGCCAGCAGCCCATGGACTAAGGGCGAGCAGTACTTC. The chain links TRBV7-9 to TRBJ2-5, with TRBD2 as a possible D gene (6 bases). The J call may not be correct, given that the DNA end is closer to TRBJ2-7. Germline CDR1 and CDR2: SEHNR and FQNEAQ (reference sequence). The CDR3 covers 13 residues.

The chain joins TRBV30 to TRBJ1-1; D might be TRBD1 (6 bases). Germline CDR1 reads GTSNPN; CDR2 reads SVGIG (reference sequence). Between the trimmed V and J ends, which lost 3 bases and 1 base, there was a span of 9 bases. The CDR3 runs 13 residues. Here the CDR3 DNA reads TGTGCCTGGAGCGGACAGCCGAACACTGAAGCTTTCTTT. Protein product: CAWSGQPNTEAFF.

This chain uses TRBV6-6 with TRBJ1-1, with 8 nucleotides matching TRBD1. The V gene's germline CDR1 is MNHNY and CDR2 SVGAGI (reference sequence). With V trimmed by 4 bases and J by 7 bases, 5 bases remained unmatched. This CDR3 comprises 13 residues. The CDR3 region has the DNA TGTGCCAGCAGTTCCTCGACAGGGGTTGAAGCTTTCTTT. The encoded protein is CASSSSTGVEAFF.

This sequence joins TRBV4-3 and TRBJ1-1; no reliable D call. This CDR3 has 15 residues. Trimming shortened V by 0 bases and J by 7 bases, and 15 bases separated the two germline ends. Germline CDR1 and CDR2: LGHNA and YSLEER. The CDR3 DNA sequence: TGCGCCAGCAGCCAAGATCTGGGCAGCCTAAATGAAGCTTTCTTT. Translated, it gives CASSQDLGSLNEAFF.

The chain is built from TRBV6-5 and TRBJ1-1; D uncertain. The CDR3 has 14 amino acids. Trimming pared 2 bases from V and 5 bases from J, leaving 12 bases between. CDR1 is MNHEY, CDR2 SVGAGI, per germline. DNA for the CDR3: TGTGCCAGCAGTTACGGACTCACCACGACTGAAGCTTTCTTT. Protein sequence: CASSYGLTTTEAFF.

The V call is TRBV11-2, the J call TRBJ2-3; 11 nucleotides match TRBD2. Germline trimming cut 3 bases from V and 4 bases from J; bases unmatched to any gene: 9. Germline CDR1 SGHAT, CDR2 FQNNGV. CDR3 length: 17 residues. The CDR3 DNA reads TGTGCCAGCAGCTTGGCACTAGCGGGAGCTCTGGCAGATACGCAGTATTTT. Residues: CASSLALAGALADTQYF.

This chain joins TRBV10-1 and TRBJ2-7; 9 nucleotides align to TRBD1. The germline gives CDR1 WNHNN, CDR2 SYGVQD (reference sequence). V trimming: 1 base; J trimming: 7 bases; junction bases outside the gene matches: 5. The CDR3 length is 14 residues. The CDR3 reads CASSEYRGRLEQYF. The CDR3, as DNA: TGCGCCAGCAGTGAGTACAGGGGGCGTTTGGAGCAGTACTTC.

V gene TRBV29-1 combines with J gene TRBJ1-2; 7 bases match TRBD1. V lost 7 bases and J lost 4; bases outside the gene matches: 12. The CDR3 contains 14 residues. Germline CDR1 reads SQVTM; CDR2 reads ANQGSEA. CDR3 amino acids: CSGDTGDGLYGYTF. CDR3 nucleotide sequence: TGCAGCGGCGACACAGGGGACGGTCTCTATGGCTACACCTTC.

V gene TRBV11-3 combines with J gene TRBJ2-1; either TRBD1 or TRBD2 may fit D (6 bases each). Germline CDR1 is SGHNT and CDR2 is YENEEA. With 1 base removed from V and 8 bases from J, the gap between germline ends came to 9 bases. The CDR3 totals 13 residues. CDR3 sequence reads: CASSLGGADEQFF. CDR3 DNA sequence: TGTGCCAGCAGCTTAGGGGGGGCGGATGAGCAGTTCTTC.